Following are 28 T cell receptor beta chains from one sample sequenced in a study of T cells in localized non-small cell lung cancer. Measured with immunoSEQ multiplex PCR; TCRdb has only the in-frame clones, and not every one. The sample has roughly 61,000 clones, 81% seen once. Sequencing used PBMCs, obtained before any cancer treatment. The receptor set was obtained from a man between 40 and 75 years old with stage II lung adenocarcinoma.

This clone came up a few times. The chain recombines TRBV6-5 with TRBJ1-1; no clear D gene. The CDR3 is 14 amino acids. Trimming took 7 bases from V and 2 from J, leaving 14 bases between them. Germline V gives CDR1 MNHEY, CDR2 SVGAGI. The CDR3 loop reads CASTSYWSNTEAFF. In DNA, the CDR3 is TGTGCCAGCACCTCTTATTGGAGTAACACTGAAGCTTTCTTT.

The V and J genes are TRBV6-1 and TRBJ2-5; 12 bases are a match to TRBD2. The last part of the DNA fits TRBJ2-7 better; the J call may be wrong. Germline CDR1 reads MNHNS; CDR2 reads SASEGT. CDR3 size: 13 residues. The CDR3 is CASQGLAGYEQYF. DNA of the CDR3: TGTGCCAGCCAAGGACTAGCGGGATACGAGCAGTACTTC.

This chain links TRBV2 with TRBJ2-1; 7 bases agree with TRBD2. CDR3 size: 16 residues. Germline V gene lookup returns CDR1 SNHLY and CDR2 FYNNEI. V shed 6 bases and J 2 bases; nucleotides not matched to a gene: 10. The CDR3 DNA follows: TGTGCCAGCAGCTCGCAGGGCGGGAGAACCTACAATGAGCAGTTCTTC. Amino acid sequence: CASSSQGGRTYNEQFF.

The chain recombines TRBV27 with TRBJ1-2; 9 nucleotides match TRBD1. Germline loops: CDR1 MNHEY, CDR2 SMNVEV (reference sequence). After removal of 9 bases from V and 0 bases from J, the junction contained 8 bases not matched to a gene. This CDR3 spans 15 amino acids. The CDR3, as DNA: TGTGCCAGTTTTGGGACAGGGCTGTCTAACTATGGCTACACCTTC. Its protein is CASFGTGLSNYGYTF.

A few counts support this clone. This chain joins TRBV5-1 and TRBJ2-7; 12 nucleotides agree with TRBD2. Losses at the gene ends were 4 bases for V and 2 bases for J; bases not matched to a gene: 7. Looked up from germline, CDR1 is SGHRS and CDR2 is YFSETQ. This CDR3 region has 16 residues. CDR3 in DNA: TGCGCCAGCAGCCTCACACTAGCGGGAGGCGCCTACGAGCAGTACTTC. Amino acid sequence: CASSLTLAGGAYEQYF.

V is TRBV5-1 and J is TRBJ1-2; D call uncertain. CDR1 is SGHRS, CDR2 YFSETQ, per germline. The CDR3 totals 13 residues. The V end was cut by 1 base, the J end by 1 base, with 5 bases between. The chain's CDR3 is CASSLSDNYGYTF. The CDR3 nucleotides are TGCGCCAGCAGCTTGAGTGATAACTATGGCTACACCTTC.

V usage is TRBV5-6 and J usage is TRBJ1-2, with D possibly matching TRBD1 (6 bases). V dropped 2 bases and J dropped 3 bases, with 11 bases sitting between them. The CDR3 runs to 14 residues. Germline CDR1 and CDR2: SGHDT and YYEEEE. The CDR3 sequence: CASSFWGPDYGYTF. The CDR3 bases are TGTGCCAGCAGCTTTTGGGGGCCCGACTATGGCTACACCTTC. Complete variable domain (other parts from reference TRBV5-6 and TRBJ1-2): DAGVTQSPTHLIKTRGQQVTLRCSPKSGHDTVSWYQQALGQGPQFIFQYYEEEERQRGNFPDRFSGHQFPNYSSELNVNALLLGDSALYLCASSFWGPDYGYTFGSGTRLTVV.

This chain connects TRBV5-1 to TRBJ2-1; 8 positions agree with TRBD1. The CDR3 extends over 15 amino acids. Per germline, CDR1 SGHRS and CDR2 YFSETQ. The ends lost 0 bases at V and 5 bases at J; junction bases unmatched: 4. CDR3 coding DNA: TGCGCCAGCAGCTTGGCAGGGGGCGTGGACAATGAGCAGTTCTTC. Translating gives CASSLAGGVDNEQFF.

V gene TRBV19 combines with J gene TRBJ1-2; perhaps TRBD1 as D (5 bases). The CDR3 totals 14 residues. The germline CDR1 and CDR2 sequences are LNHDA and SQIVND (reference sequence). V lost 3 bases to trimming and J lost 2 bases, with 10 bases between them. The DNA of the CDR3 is TGTGCCAGTAGTATGGGGGGATCCAACTATGGCTACACCTTC. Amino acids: CASSMGGSNYGYTF.

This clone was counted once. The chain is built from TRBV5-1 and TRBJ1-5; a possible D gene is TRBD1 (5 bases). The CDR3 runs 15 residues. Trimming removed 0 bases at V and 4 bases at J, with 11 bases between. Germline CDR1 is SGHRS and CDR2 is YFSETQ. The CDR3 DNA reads TGCGCCAGCAGCTTGGCGGGGGTCAGGAATCAGCCCCAGCATTTT. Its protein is CASSLAGVRNQPQHF. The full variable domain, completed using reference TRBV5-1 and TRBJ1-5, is KAGVTQTPRYLIKTRGQQVTLSCSPISGHRSVSWYQQTPGQGLQFLFEYFSETQRNKGNFPGRFSGRQFSNSRSEMNVSTLELGDSALYLCASSLAGVRNQPQHFGDGTRLSIL.

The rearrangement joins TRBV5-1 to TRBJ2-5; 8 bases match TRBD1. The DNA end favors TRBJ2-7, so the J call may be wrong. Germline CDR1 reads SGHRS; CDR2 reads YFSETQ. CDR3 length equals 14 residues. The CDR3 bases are TGCGCCAGCAGCCCGGGACAGGTTACCTACGAGCAGTACTTC. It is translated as CASSPGQVTYEQYF.

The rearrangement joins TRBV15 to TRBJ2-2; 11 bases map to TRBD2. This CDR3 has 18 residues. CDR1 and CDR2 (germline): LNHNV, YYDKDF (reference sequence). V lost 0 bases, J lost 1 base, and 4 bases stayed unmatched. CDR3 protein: CATSRDLGLAVNTGELFF. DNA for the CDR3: TGTGCCACCAGCAGAGATCTGGGACTAGCGGTGAACACCGGGGAGCTGTTTTTT.

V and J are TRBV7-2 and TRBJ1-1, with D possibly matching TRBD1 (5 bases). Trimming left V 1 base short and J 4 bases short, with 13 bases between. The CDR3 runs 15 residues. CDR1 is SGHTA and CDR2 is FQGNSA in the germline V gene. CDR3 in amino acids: CASSLDVGTGTEAFF. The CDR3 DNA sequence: TGTGCCAGCAGCTTAGATGTCGGGACGGGCACTGAAGCTTTCTTT.

The CDR3 nucleotides read TGCGCCAGCAGCCCCGGGACAGTCCGAAGGGGTGGCTACACCTTC. This gives the protein CASSPGTVRRGGYTF. The chain carries TRBV5-1 and TRBJ1-2; 7 bases align to TRBD1. The V and J ends lost 4 bases and 7 bases, in that order; junction bases with no gene match: 13. The CDR3 loop spans 15 amino acids. CDR1 and CDR2 (germline): SGHRS, YFSETQ.

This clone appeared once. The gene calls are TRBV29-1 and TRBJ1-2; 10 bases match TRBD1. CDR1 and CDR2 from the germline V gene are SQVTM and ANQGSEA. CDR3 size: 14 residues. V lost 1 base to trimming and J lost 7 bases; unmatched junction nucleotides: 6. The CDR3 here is CSVEAGQGVGGYTF. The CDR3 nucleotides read TGCAGCGTTGAAGCCGGACAGGGGGTAGGTGGCTACACCTTC.

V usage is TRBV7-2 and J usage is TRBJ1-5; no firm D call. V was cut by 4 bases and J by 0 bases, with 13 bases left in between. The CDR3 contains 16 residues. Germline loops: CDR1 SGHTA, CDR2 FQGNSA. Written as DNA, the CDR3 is TGTGCCAGCAGCTCTGCCGGAACATATAGCAATCAGCCCCAGCATTTT. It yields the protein CASSSAGTYSNQPQHF. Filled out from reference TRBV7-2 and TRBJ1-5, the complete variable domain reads GAGVSQSPSNKVTEKGKDVELRCDPISGHTALYWYRQSLGQGLEFLIYFQGNSAPDKSGLPSDRFSAERTGGSVSTLTIQRTQQEDSAVYLCASSSAGTYSNQPQHFGDGTRLSIL.

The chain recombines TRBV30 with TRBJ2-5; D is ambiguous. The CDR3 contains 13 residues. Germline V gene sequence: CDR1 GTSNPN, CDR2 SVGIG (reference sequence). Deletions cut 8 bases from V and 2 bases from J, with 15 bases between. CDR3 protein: CAVSGQLQETQYF. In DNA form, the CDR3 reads TGTGCCGTAAGTGGCCAGCTACAAGAGACCCAGTACTTC.

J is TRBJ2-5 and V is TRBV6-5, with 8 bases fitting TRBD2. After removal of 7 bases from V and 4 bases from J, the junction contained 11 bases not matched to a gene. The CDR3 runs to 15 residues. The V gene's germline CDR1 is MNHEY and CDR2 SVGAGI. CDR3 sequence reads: CASMISGGVRETQYF. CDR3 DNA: TGTGCCAGCATGATCAGCGGGGGAGTTCGAGAGACCCAGTACTTC.

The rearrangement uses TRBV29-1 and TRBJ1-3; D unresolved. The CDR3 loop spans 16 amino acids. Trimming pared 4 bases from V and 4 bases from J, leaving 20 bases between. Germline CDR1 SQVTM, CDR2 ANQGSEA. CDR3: CSVVTGEVRSGNTIYF. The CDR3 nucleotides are TGCAGCGTTGTTACCGGGGAAGTAAGGAGCGGAAACACCATATATTTT.

The CDR3 protein is CASSPPPGQSVPKLFF. CDR3 bases: TGTGCCAGCTCACCTCCGCCGGGACAGTCGGTACCTAAACTGTTTTTT. The chain employs TRBV18 and TRBJ1-4; 7 bases are shared with TRBD1. This CDR3 has 16 amino acids. V dropped 3 bases and J dropped 11; count of bases not matched to a gene: 15. CDR1 is KGHSH, CDR2 LQKENI, per germline.

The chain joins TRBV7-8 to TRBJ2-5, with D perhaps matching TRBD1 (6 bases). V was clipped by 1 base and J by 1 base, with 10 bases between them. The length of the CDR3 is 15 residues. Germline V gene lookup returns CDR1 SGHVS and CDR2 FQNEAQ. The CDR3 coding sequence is TGTGCCAGCAGCTTAGATCAGGGGCCCCAAGAGACCCAGTACTTC. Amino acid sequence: CASSLDQGPQETQYF.

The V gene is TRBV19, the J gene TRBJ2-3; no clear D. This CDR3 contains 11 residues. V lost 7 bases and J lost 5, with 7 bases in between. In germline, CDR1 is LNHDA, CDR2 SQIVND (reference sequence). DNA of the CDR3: TGTGCCAGTAAGTTAGTAGATACGCAGTATTTT. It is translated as CASKLVDTQYF. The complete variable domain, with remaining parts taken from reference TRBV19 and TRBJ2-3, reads DGGITQSPKYLFRKEGQNVTLSCEQNLNHDAMYWYRQDPGQGLRLIYYSQIVNDFQKGDIAEGYSVSREKKESFPLTVTSAQKNPTAFYLCASKLVDTQYFGPGTRLTVL.

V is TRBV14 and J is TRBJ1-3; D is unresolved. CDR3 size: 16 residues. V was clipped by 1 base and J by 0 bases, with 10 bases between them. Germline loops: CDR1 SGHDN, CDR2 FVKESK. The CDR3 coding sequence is TGTGCCAGCAGCCAAGTTGGGTCTTTCTCTGGAAACACCATATATTTT. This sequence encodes CASSQVGSFSGNTIYF.

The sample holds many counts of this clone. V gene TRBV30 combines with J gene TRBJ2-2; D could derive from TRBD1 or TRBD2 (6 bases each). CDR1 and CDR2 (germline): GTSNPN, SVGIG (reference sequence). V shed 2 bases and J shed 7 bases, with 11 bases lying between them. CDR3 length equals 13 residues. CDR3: CAWSRGAIGELFF. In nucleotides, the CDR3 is TGTGCCTGGAGTAGGGGGGCCATCGGGGAGCTGTTTTTT.

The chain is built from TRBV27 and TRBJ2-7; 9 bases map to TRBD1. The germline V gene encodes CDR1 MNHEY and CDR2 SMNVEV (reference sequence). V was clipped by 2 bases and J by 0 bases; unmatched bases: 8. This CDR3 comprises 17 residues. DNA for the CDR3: TGTGCCAGCAGTTTAGGGACAGGGACACAGAGCTCCTACGAGCAGTACTTC. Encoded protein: CASSLGTGTQSSYEQYF.

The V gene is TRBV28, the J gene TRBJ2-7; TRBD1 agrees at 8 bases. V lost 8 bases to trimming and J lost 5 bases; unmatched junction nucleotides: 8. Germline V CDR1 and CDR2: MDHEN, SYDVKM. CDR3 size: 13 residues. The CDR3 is CASWDRNIDEQYF. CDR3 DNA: TGTGCCAGCTGGGACAGGAACATAGACGAGCAGTACTTC.

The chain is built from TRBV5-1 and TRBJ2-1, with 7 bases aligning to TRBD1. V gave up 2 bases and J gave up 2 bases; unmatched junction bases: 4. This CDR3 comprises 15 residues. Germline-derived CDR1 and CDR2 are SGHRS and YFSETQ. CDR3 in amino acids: CASSFAGTAYNEQFF. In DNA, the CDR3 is TGCGCCAGCAGCTTCGCCGGGACAGCCTACAATGAGCAGTTCTTC.

CDR3 protein: CASSPGTSYGYTF. CDR3 DNA: TGTGCCAGCAGTCCCGGGACAAGCTATGGCTACACCTTC. The gene calls are TRBV5-6 and TRBJ1-2; weak D call: TRBD1 (6 bases). V shed 5 bases and J shed 4 bases, with 12 bases lying between them. The CDR3 loop spans 13 amino acids. Per germline, CDR1 SGHDT and CDR2 YYEEEE. The full variable domain, rest sourced from reference TRBV5-6 and TRBJ1-2, is DAGVTQSPTHLIKTRGQQVTLRCSPKSGHDTVSWYQQALGQGPQFIFQYYEEEERQRGNFPDRFSGHQFPNYSSELNVNALLLGDSALYLCASSPGTSYGYTFGSGTRLTVV.